Following are 28 T cell receptor beta chains from one sample sequenced in a study of blood T cell repertoires in COVID-19. The method was immunoSEQ multiplex PCR; TCRdb's version includes in-frame clones alone and lacks a portion of them. In the table there are fewer than 200,000 clones, roughly 85% of which are singletons. Sequencing used PBMCs or T cells enriched from blood (not recorded which). These receptors all come from a woman in her late teens or twenties who had recovered from COVID-19.

This clone was seen only once. The chain links TRBV6-2 or TRBV6-3 to TRBJ1-1; D remains unclear. V was clipped by 2 bases and J by 11 bases, with 9 bases between them. CDR3 size: 11 residues. Germline CDR1 reads MNHEY; CDR2 reads SVGEGT. The CDR3, as DNA: TGTGCCAGCAGTTACAACGGGGTGGCTTTCTTT. Translating it yields CASSYNGVAFF.

The chain joins TRBV6-5 to TRBJ2-3; TRBD2 might be the D (6 bases). The CDR3 length is 14 residues. Trimming left V 6 bases short and J 1 base short, with 11 bases between. Germline V CDR1 and CDR2: MNHEY, SVGAGI. CDR3 sequence reads: CASRPGTGTDTQYF. For the CDR3, the DNA is TGTGCCAGCAGGCCCGGGACTGGCACAGATACGCAGTATTTT.

The rearrangement uses TRBV27 and TRBJ2-7; possibly TRBD2 for D (5 bases). V was cut by 6 bases and J by 2 bases, with 11 bases left in between. Germline CDR1 MNHEY, CDR2 SMNVEV (reference sequence). This CDR3 spans 13 amino acids. The CDR3 coding sequence is TGTGCCAGCAGAGAGCTAGCCGCCTACGAGCAGTACTTC. The encoded protein is CASRELAAYEQYF.

About this clone: At one end, the junction sequence differs from germline, possibly due to a read error. This chain links TRBV7-9 with TRBJ2-7; TRBD1 agrees at 8 bases. This CDR3 region has 14 residues. Germline V gene lookup returns CDR1 SEHNR and CDR2 FQNEAQ (reference sequence). CDR3 DNA sequence: TGTGCCAGCAGTTTAGCCGGGACAGGTTACCAGCAGTACTTC. Protein sequence: CASSLAGTGYQQYF.

This chain uses TRBV24-1 with TRBJ2-2, with no clear D. The CDR3 consists of 14 residues. CDR1 KGHDR and CDR2 SFDVKD come from the germline V gene. Deletions cut 3 bases from V and 5 bases from J, with 9 bases between. CDR3 DNA sequence: TGTGCCACCAGTGATCCTACCGGGACCGGGGAGCTGTTTTTT. This gives the protein CATSDPTGTGELFF.

The chain combines TRBV7-9 with TRBJ2-7; no definite D call. This CDR3 is built from 13 residues. Trimming cost V 3 bases and J 3 bases, with 9 bases left between them. CDR1 and CDR2 from the germline V gene are SEHNR and FQNEAQ (reference sequence). The DNA for the CDR3 is TGTGCCAGCAGCTTTAGGAACAGCTACGAGCAGTACTTC. This encodes CASSFRNSYEQYF.

This chain joins TRBV30 and TRBJ2-3; D might be TRBD2 (5 bases). This CDR3 spans 16 amino acids. V was trimmed by 0 bases and J by 3 bases, leaving 16 bases between them. CDR1 GTSNPN and CDR2 SVGIG come from the germline V gene (reference sequence). The CDR3 spells CAWSVQFPRETDTQYF. The CDR3 DNA reads TGTGCCTGGAGTGTCCAGTTCCCAAGGGAGACAGATACGCAGTATTTT. Full variable domain (rest looked up from reference TRBV30 and TRBJ2-3): SQTIHQWPATLVQPVGSPLSLECTVEGTSNPNLYWYRQAAGRGLQLLFYSVGIGQISSEVPQNLSASRPQDRQFILSSKKLLLSDSGFYLCAWSVQFPRETDTQYFGPGTRLTVL.

This chain links TRBV19 with TRBJ2-7; tentative D call: TRBD1 (5 bases). This CDR3 contains 14 residues. The V end lost 10 bases, the J end lost 2 bases, and 18 bases lay between the germline ends. Germline lookup yields CDR1 LNHDA and CDR2 SQIVND (reference sequence). The CDR3 DNA reads TGTGCCACCCGGCGGCAGGGCTCAACCTACGAGCAGTACTTC. This gives the protein CATRRQGSTYEQYF.

The chain carries TRBV30 and TRBJ1-2; D is ambiguous. The length of the CDR3 is 13 residues. V was trimmed by 0 bases and J by 8 bases, leaving 13 bases between them. Per the germline V gene, CDR1 is GTSNPN and CDR2 is SVGIG (reference sequence). The CDR3 region is CAWSVVPVQGYTF. CDR3 DNA: TGTGCCTGGAGTGTAGTCCCGGTTCAAGGCTACACCTTC. Full variable domain (outside the CDR3, taken from reference TRBV30 and TRBJ1-2): SQTIHQWPATLVQPVGSPLSLECTVEGTSNPNLYWYRQAAGRGLQLLFYSVGIGQISSEVPQNLSASRPQDRQFILSSKKLLLSDSGFYLCAWSVVPVQGYTFGSGTRLTVV.

The chain uses TRBV5-1 and TRBJ1-2, with 10 bases fitting TRBD1. V gave up 5 bases and J gave up 3 bases; unmatched junction bases: 10. Germline CDR1 SGHRS, CDR2 YFSETQ. CDR3 length: 16 amino acids. The CDR3 spells CASRSDRGPGDYGYTF. The CDR3 DNA reads TGCGCCAGCAGGTCAGACAGGGGGCCCGGTGACTATGGCTACACCTTC.

The chain recombines TRBV11-2 with TRBJ2-5; 9 positions match TRBD2. The CDR3 runs to 14 residues. V was pared by 5 bases and J by 4 bases, with 5 bases of the junction left unmatched. CDR1 SGHAT and CDR2 FQNNGV come from the germline V gene. The CDR3 DNA follows: TGTGCCAGCAGCGTGACTAGCGGCTCAGAGACCCAGTACTTC. It is translated as CASSVTSGSETQYF.

V usage is TRBV19 and J usage is TRBJ1-1; D ambiguous. The germline V and J ends were trimmed by 3 bases and 6 bases, with 17 bases remaining between them. Per germline, CDR1 LNHDA and CDR2 SQIVND (reference sequence). The CDR3 sequence is 15 residues long. CDR3 DNA: TGTGCCAGTAGTATGTTGAACAGTATGACCGCTGAAGCTTTCTTT. It yields the protein CASSMLNSMTAEAFF.

The V gene is TRBV4-2, the J gene TRBJ2-1; TRBD1 matches 7 bases. The V gene's germline CDR1 is LGHNA and CDR2 YNFKEQ. The CDR3 is made up of 13 amino acids. After removal of 1 base from V and 10 bases from J, the junction contained 4 bases not matched to a gene. The DNA of the CDR3 is TGTGCCAGCAGCCAAGCTCCGGACAGGGAGCAGTTCTTC. This codes for CASSQAPDREQFF.

The chain carries TRBV11-2 and TRBJ1-1; D unresolved. The V gene lost 5 bases and the J gene lost 0 bases, with 16 bases spanning the gap. The CDR3 is 16 residues long. The V gene's germline CDR1 is SGHAT and CDR2 FQNNGV. The chain's CDR3 is CASSRQPRPLNTEAFF. CDR3 in DNA: TGTGCCAGCAGCCGACAACCTCGGCCCTTGAACACTGAAGCTTTCTTT. Using reference TRBV11-2 and TRBJ1-1 for the parts outside the CDR3, the full variable domain is EAGVAQSPRYKIIEKRQSVAFWCNPISGHATLYWYQQILGQGPKLLIQFQNNGVVDDSQLPKDRFSAERLKGVDSTLKIQPAKLEDSAVYLCASSRQPRPLNTEAFFGQGTRLTVV.

This chain links TRBV19 with TRBJ2-1; TRBD1 agrees at 7 bases. CDR1 LNHDA and CDR2 SQIVND come from the germline V gene (reference sequence). Trimming removed 3 bases from V and 5 bases from J; junction bases left unmatched: 7. CDR3 length: 15 residues. CDR3 sequence (DNA): TGTGCCAGTAGTATGAAGGGGGCGGCCAACAATGAGCAGTTCTTC. Residues: CASSMKGAANNEQFF.

The chain joins TRBV28 to TRBJ1-4; a weak D match, TRBD1 (6 bases). Germline V CDR1 and CDR2: MDHEN, SYDVKM. The CDR3 is 14 residues long. Deletions cut 2 bases from V and 7 bases from J, with 11 bases between. The CDR3 region has the DNA TGTGCCAGCAGTTTAGGGGGGGCGAGTGAAAAACTGTTTTTT. This sequence encodes CASSLGGASEKLFF.

V usage is TRBV12-3 or TRBV12-4 and J usage is TRBJ2-5; 7 bases match TRBD2. This CDR3 has 13 residues. Germline trimming cut 5 bases from V and 5 bases from J; bases unmatched to any gene: 5. The CDR3 coding sequence is TGTGCCAGCAGTCACGGGGGGTCGGAGACCCAGTACTTC. Its translation is CASSHGGSETQYF.

The genes are TRBV6-5 and TRBJ2-1, with 8 positions matching TRBD2. The CDR3 has 14 amino acids. The germline V gene encodes CDR1 MNHEY and CDR2 SVGAGI. The trim removed 7 bases at V and 5 bases at J, leaving 7 bases unmatched. The DNA for the CDR3 is TGTGCCAGCACTCGAGCGGGAGAAGACAATGAGCAGTTCTTC. Encoded protein: CASTRAGEDNEQFF.

This clone was counted between two and nine times. The chain couples TRBV2 to TRBJ1-3; 8 bases map to TRBD1. The V gene's germline CDR1 is SNHLY and CDR2 FYNNEI. With V trimmed by 3 bases and J by 0 bases, 7 bases remained unmatched. The CDR3 loop spans 17 amino acids. The CDR3 DNA follows: TGTGCCAGCAGTGATGGGACAGGATTTAACTCTGGAAACACCATATATTTT. This encodes CASSDGTGFNSGNTIYF.

This chain uses TRBV5-1 with TRBJ2-3; 8 positions agree with TRBD1. This CDR3 contains 15 residues. The V and J ends lost 4 bases and 4 bases, in that order; junction bases with no gene match: 8. The V gene's germline CDR1 is SGHRS and CDR2 YFSETQ. CDR3 region: CASSIQGGGADTQYF. CDR3 nucleotides: TGCGCCAGCAGCATACAGGGGGGAGGCGCAGATACGCAGTATTTT.

The chain has TRBV7-9 and TRBJ1-5; 8 nucleotides line up with TRBD1. The V gene's germline CDR1 is SEHNR and CDR2 FQNEAQ (reference sequence). The CDR3 consists of 16 residues. Trimming at V came to 6 bases and at J to 1 base, leaving 8 bases not matched to a gene. CDR3 protein: CASSRGTGESNQPQHF. CDR3 in DNA: TGTGCCAGCAGTCGGGGGACAGGTGAGAGCAATCAGCCCCAGCATTTT.

The V and J genes are TRBV19 and TRBJ1-3, with TRBD1 as a possible D gene (6 bases). Germline V gene data show CDR1 as LNHDA and CDR2 as SQIVND (reference sequence). The CDR3 is 18 residues long. V dropped 1 base and J dropped 0 bases, with 16 bases sitting between them. CDR3 nucleotide sequence: TGTGCCAGTAGTATAGTGAGGGGGATTCCCCTCTCTGGAAACACCATATATTTT. Its translation is CASSIVRGIPLSGNTIYF.

In the case of this clone: One junction end does not reproduce the germline sequence, and a read error may be involved. The chain uses TRBV27 and TRBJ2-1; a weak D match, TRBD2 (6 bases). The CDR3 runs to 17 residues. Germline loops: CDR1 MNHEY, CDR2 SMNVEV (reference sequence). The CDR3 region is CASSPRGSLGRYTEQFF. For the CDR3, the DNA is TGTGCCAGCAGTCCCCGGGGGTCTCTGGGGCGATACACTGAGCAGTTCTTC.

The V and J genes are TRBV27 and TRBJ2-5, with 9 bases matching TRBD2. From germline, CDR1 is MNHEY and CDR2 SMNVEV (reference sequence). With 2 bases clipped from V and 5 bases from J, the junction kept 6 bases outside the gene matches. This CDR3 is 15 amino acids long. CDR3 sequence (DNA): TGTGCCAGCAGTTTAGGACTAGCGTTCGGGGAGACCCAGTACTTC. It encodes CASSLGLAFGETQYF.

This chain links TRBV10-3 with TRBJ2-1; 7 positions match TRBD2. V was pared by 7 bases and J by 8 bases, with 8 bases of the junction left unmatched. Germline V gene lookup returns CDR1 ENHRY and CDR2 SYGVKD. CDR3 length: 13 residues. The CDR3 protein is CAIMTSGVDEQFF. In DNA, the CDR3 is TGTGCCATCATGACCAGCGGGGTCGATGAGCAGTTCTTC.

The V call is TRBV2, the J call TRBJ2-1, with TRBD2 as a possible D gene (5 bases). The CDR3 contains 15 residues. The V and J ends lost 8 bases and 4 bases respectively, with 18 bases between them. Germline values: CDR1 SNHLY, CDR2 FYNNEI. DNA of the CDR3: TGTGCCAGCGGGCCAGACTCTAGCATTTACAATGAGCAGTTCTTC. This codes for CASGPDSSIYNEQFF.

This clone was observed a handful of times. V usage is TRBV5-1 and J usage is TRBJ2-1, with D perhaps TRBD2 (5 bases). V was cut by 0 bases and J by 7 bases, with 11 bases left in between. Germline V gene lookup returns CDR1 SGHRS and CDR2 YFSETQ. The CDR3 is made up of 14 amino acids. The CDR3 coding sequence is TGCGCCAGCAGCTTGGGGGAGATAGAGAATGAGCAGTTCTTC. This gives the protein CASSLGEIENEQFF.

The chain recombines TRBV6-5 with TRBJ2-7; TRBD2 matches at 7 bases. The J segment lost 11 bases and the V segment lost 2 bases, leaving 12 bases of the junction unmatched. This CDR3 has 14 amino acids. The V gene's germline CDR1 is MNHEY and CDR2 SVGAGI. CDR3 protein: CASSYDPARAGEYF. Written as DNA, the CDR3 is TGTGCCAGCAGTTACGACCCAGCGAGGGCGGGAGAGTACTTC.